These 22 T cell receptor beta chains came from one sample sequenced in a study of blood T cell repertoires in COVID-19. Assay used: immunoSEQ multiplex PCR; TCRdb lists only in-frame clones, some missing. Among some 130,000 clones listed, 78% were seen once. The sample was peripheral blood. Receptors were obtained from a man aged 60 to 69 who had recovered from COVID-19.

This clone was observed a handful of times. The chain couples TRBV6-5 to TRBJ1-5, with 10 bases fitting TRBD1. Germline values: CDR1 MNHEY, CDR2 SVGAGI. The length of the CDR3 is 15 residues. With 4 bases clipped from V and 5 bases from J, the junction kept 5 bases outside the gene matches. DNA for the CDR3: TGTGCCAGCAGTTCGACCGGGACAGGGGATCAGCCCCAGCATTTT. This translates into CASSSTGTGDQPQHF.

This clone appeared a single time. The J gene is TRBJ1-5, the V gene TRBV30, with TRBD1 identical over 9 bases. V gave up 1 base and J gave up 4 bases; unmatched junction bases: 5. Germline CDR1 is GTSNPN and CDR2 is SVGIG (reference sequence). The CDR3 loop spans 15 amino acids. Here the CDR3 reads CAWSGPGQGNQPQHF. CDR3 nucleotides: TGTGCCTGGAGTGGTCCCGGACAGGGGAATCAGCCCCAGCATTTT.

This clone has a handful of counts. The V call is TRBV4-3, the J call TRBJ1-1; 7 nucleotides match TRBD1. This CDR3 has 15 residues. The V and J ends lost 2 bases and 5 bases, in that order; junction bases with no gene match: 8. Germline-derived CDR1 and CDR2 are LGHNA and YSLEER. CDR3 DNA sequence: TGCGCCAGCAGCCAATTGGGAAGGGGGCATACTGAAGCTTTCTTT. Amino acids: CASSQLGRGHTEAFF.

The J gene is TRBJ1-2, the V gene TRBV30; D call uncertain. This CDR3 region has 11 residues. Germline V gene sequence: CDR1 GTSNPN, CDR2 SVGIG (reference sequence). In DNA, the CDR3 is TGTGTCACGGGTAACCTTCATGGCTACACCTTC. Residues: CVTGNLHGYTF.

This rearrangement joins TRBV19 to TRBJ2-3; TRBD1 aligns across 8 bases. Germline CDR1 is LNHDA and CDR2 is SQIVND (reference sequence). The CDR3 loop spans 13 amino acids. The ends lost 6 bases at V and 4 bases at J; junction bases unmatched: 3. The CDR3 DNA follows: TGTGCCAGTAGCCAACAGGGGGCAGATACGCAGTATTTT. Its translation is CASSQQGADTQYF.

The chain has TRBV5-4 and TRBJ1-2; 8 bases line up with TRBD1. J was trimmed by 6 bases and V by 0 bases; bases with no gene match: 1. CDR1 and CDR2 (germline): SGHNT, YYREEE (reference sequence). The CDR3 totals 13 residues. CDR3 sequence reads: CASSLAGGDGYTF. In DNA, the CDR3 is TGTGCCAGCAGCTTGGCAGGGGGCGATGGCTACACCTTC.

The V call is TRBV6-1, the J call TRBJ1-5, with D maybe TRBD1 (6 bases). The germline V and J ends were trimmed by 1 base and 1 base, with 11 bases remaining between them. CDR1 and CDR2 (germline): MNHNS, SASEGT. The CDR3 extends over 16 amino acids. The CDR3 sequence: CASSEEWGRSNQPQHF. The DNA of the CDR3 is TGTGCCAGCAGTGAAGAATGGGGGCGAAGCAATCAGCCCCAGCATTTT.

This clone is a singleton in its sample. The chain employs TRBV7-3 and TRBJ2-3, with 9 positions matching TRBD2. Trimming at V came to 9 bases and at J to 0 bases, leaving 7 bases not matched to a gene. The CDR3 runs 15 residues. CDR1 and CDR2 from the germline V gene are SGHTA and FQGTGA. The CDR3 is CASRSSGISTDTQYF. The CDR3, as DNA: TGTGCCAGTCGATCTAGCGGGATTAGCACAGATACGCAGTATTTT.

The gene calls are TRBV28 and TRBJ1-6, with D possibly being TRBD1 (5 bases). Germline lookup yields CDR1 MDHEN and CDR2 SYDVKM. Trimming took off 5 bases at V and 6 bases at J, with 14 bases between the two ends. The CDR3 spans 15 residues. The CDR3 here is CASSNSGTTNSPLHF. The CDR3 DNA sequence: TGTGCCAGCAGTAATTCCGGGACTACTAATTCACCCCTCCACTTT.

CDR3 DNA sequence: TGCGCCAGCAGCGTCGGGGCAACTAATGAAAAACTGTTTTTT. Protein sequence: CASSVGATNEKLFF. This chain connects TRBV5-1 to TRBJ1-4; D remains ambiguous. CDR3 size: 14 residues. From germline, CDR1 is SGHRS and CDR2 YFSETQ. The V end was cut by 4 bases, the J end by 0 bases, with 7 bases between.

The rearrangement uses TRBV9 and TRBJ2-1; the D gene is possibly TRBD1 (5 bases). Trimming shortened V by 0 bases and J by 4 bases, and 11 bases separated the two germline ends. Per the germline V gene, CDR1 is SGDLS and CDR2 is YYNGEE. The CDR3 is 15 residues long. The CDR3 DNA is TGTGCCAGCAGCGTAGGGGTAGGGGCATACAATGAGCAGTTCTTC. Its protein is CASSVGVGAYNEQFF.

V gene TRBV19 combines with J gene TRBJ1-5; D is unclear. The CDR3 contains 15 residues. Germline V CDR1 and CDR2: LNHDA, SQIVND (reference sequence). Trimming cost V 2 bases and J 0 bases, with 8 bases left between them. CDR3 amino acids: CASSIRVYSNQPQHF. In DNA, the CDR3 is TGTGCCAGTAGTATACGGGTTTATAGCAATCAGCCCCAGCATTTT.

This clone was recorded once. V and J are TRBV18 and TRBJ2-1; D not certain. V was cut by 2 bases and J by 0 bases, with 8 bases left in between. The germline V gene encodes CDR1 KGHSH and CDR2 LQKENI. CDR3 size: 15 residues. CDR3: CASSPLADSYNEQFF. Written as DNA, the CDR3 is TGTGCCAGCTCACCATTGGCGGACTCCTACAATGAGCAGTTCTTC.

V is TRBV18 and J is TRBJ1-1; a possible D gene is TRBD1 (6 bases). Germline CDR1 reads KGHSH; CDR2 reads LQKENI. The CDR3 has 14 amino acids. Trimming cost V 3 bases and J 8 bases, with 16 bases left between them. The CDR3 reads CASSPSRQEGEAFF. In DNA, the CDR3 is TGTGCCAGCTCACCTTCCCGACAGGAAGGGGAAGCTTTCTTT.

Concerning this clone itself: This sample includes further DNA sequences coding for the same CDR3. V and J are TRBV7-9 and TRBJ1-1; tentatively, D is TRBD1 (5 bases). The CDR3 loop spans 14 amino acids. Per germline, CDR1 SEHNR and CDR2 FQNEAQ (reference sequence). Trimming removed 2 bases at V and 2 bases at J, with 9 bases between. In DNA, the CDR3 is TGTGCCAGCAGCTTACAGGGTTCAAACACTGAAGCTTTCTTT. Protein sequence: CASSLQGSNTEAFF.

This sequence joins TRBV6-5 and TRBJ1-2; D is uncertain. The germline V and J ends were trimmed by 10 bases and 4 bases, with 10 bases remaining between them. The CDR3 extends over 11 amino acids. Germline V gene lookup returns CDR1 MNHEY and CDR2 SVGAGI. This CDR3 is CATLSPYGYTF. CDR3 sequence (DNA): TGTGCCACCCTATCCCCCTATGGCTACACCTTC.

The chain employs TRBV7-6 and TRBJ2-7; 8 bases are a match to TRBD1. In germline, CDR1 is SGHVS, CDR2 FNYEAQ. V lost 4 bases, J lost 6 bases, and 8 bases stayed unmatched. The CDR3 length is 14 residues. CDR3 nucleotide sequence: TGTGCCAGCAGCTCGCCTGACAGGGGTAGCGAGCAGTACTTC. This gives the protein CASSSPDRGSEQYF.

The rearrangement uses TRBV7-9 and TRBJ2-3, with 8 bases lining up with TRBD1. Germline V gene data show CDR1 as SEHNR and CDR2 as FQNEAQ (reference sequence). The CDR3 length is 15 residues. After removal of 4 bases from V and 1 base from J, the junction contained 4 bases not matched to a gene. The CDR3 spells CASSSWTGRTDTQYF. The CDR3 DNA reads as TGTGCCAGCAGCTCCTGGACAGGGCGCACAGATACGCAGTATTTT.

V and J are TRBV30 and TRBJ1-1; D not certain. Trimming stripped 0 bases from V and 7 bases from J, with 12 bases between. CDR1 and CDR2 from the germline V gene are GTSNPN and SVGIG (reference sequence). CDR3 length: 13 amino acids. The CDR3: CAWSVIAPGEAFF. CDR3 sequence (DNA): TGTGCCTGGAGTGTAATTGCTCCCGGTGAAGCTTTCTTT.

This clone was detected a few times. The chain combines TRBV6-1 with TRBJ2-3, with D maybe TRBD2 (5 bases). Germline CDR1 is MNHNS and CDR2 is SASEGT. The CDR3 sequence is 17 residues long. V lost 1 base to trimming and J lost 4 bases, with 18 bases between them. CDR3 sequence: CASSEELSGLQADTQYF. CDR3 nucleotides: TGTGCCAGCAGTGAAGAACTAAGCGGACTCCAGGCAGATACGCAGTATTTT.

The chain couples TRBV28 to TRBJ2-7, with 9 bases that match TRBD2. This CDR3 is built from 13 residues. V lost 6 bases to trimming and J lost 5 bases; unmatched junction nucleotides: 5. From germline, CDR1 is MDHEN and CDR2 SYDVKM. CDR3 amino acids: CASRRTSADEQYF. CDR3 in DNA: TGTGCCAGCAGGCGGACTAGCGCTGACGAGCAGTACTTC.

The chain has TRBV6-5 and TRBJ2-5; a possible D gene is TRBD1 (6 bases). Germline V gene lookup returns CDR1 MNHEY and CDR2 SVGAGI. The CDR3 is made up of 14 amino acids. The ends were cut back, 6 bases at V and 3 bases at J, with 14 bases in the middle. The chain's CDR3 is CASSPSRDKETQYF. The CDR3 DNA follows: TGTGCCAGCAGCCCCTCCCGGGACAAAGAGACCCAGTACTTC.